The next 6 T cell receptor beta chains were all read from a single sample in a study of breast tumors, draining lymph nodes, adjacent tissues. Samples came from axillary lymph nodes draining the breast cancer. Each CDR3 protein is one row after TCRdb ran MiXCR on the multiplex PCR reads. There are 180,000 or so distinct CDR3 sequences in the sample; approximately 30% occur only once, and 4.3% lies in the top ten. Sequenced material: axillary lymph node tissue. These receptor sequences come from a female donor with breast cancer. Some clones in this sample may be carry-over from other donors' samples.

This clonotype was detected many times. The V call is TRBV19, the J call TRBJ1-5; D remains unclear. Germline lookup yields CDR1 LNHDA and CDR2 SQIVND (reference sequence). V lost 4 bases, J lost 1 base, and 14 bases lay in between. The CDR3 contains 16 residues. The CDR3 bases are TGTGCCAGTAGTACCCTCCTTCGTGGGAGCAATCAGCCCCAGCATTTT. Residues: CASSTLLRGSNQPQHF.

In this sample, this clonotype turned up a few times. The conserved closing phenylalanine or tryptophan is absent in this CDR3, likely reflecting a read error. This chain links TRBV19 with TRBJ2-1, with 11 positions matching TRBD2. V shed 5 bases and J 3 bases; nucleotides not matched to a gene: 6. The CDR3 runs to 16 residues. The germline CDR1 and CDR2 sequences are LNHDA and SQIVND (reference sequence). The CDR3 DNA follows: TGTGCCAGTAGTTCTCTAGCGGGGGGCCTCTACAATGAGCAGTTCTCC. Protein: CASSSLAGGLYNEQFS.

This clonotype was seen many times. This chain joins TRBV20-1 and TRBJ2-5, with 10 bases fitting TRBD1. CDR1 and CDR2 (germline): DFQATT, SNEGSKA (reference sequence). This CDR3 has 14 residues. V lost 1 base to trimming and J lost 6 bases; unmatched junction nucleotides: 5. In DNA, the CDR3 is TGCAGTGCTAGAGGACAGGGGGCGAGGAAGACCCAGTACTTC. This translates into CSARGQGARKTQYF.

This clonotype has only a few counts. This could be a read error, since a much larger clone is one nucleotide away. The chain uses TRBV6-1 and TRBJ1-5; 7 bases map to TRBD1. CDR1 MNHNS and CDR2 SASEGT come from the germline V gene. CDR3 length equals 14 residues. In nucleotides, the CDR3 is TGTGCCAGCAGTCAAGCGGCAGGGGGTCAGCCCCAGCATTTT. This codes for CASSQAAGGQPQHF.

Details on this clonotype: A clone one base away is much larger, so this may be a read error. The chain links TRBV6-6 to TRBJ1-2; D is unresolved. Trimming cost V 2 bases and J 2 bases, with 12 bases left between them. This CDR3 contains 15 residues. Per the germline V gene, CDR1 is MNHNY and CDR2 is SVGAGI (reference sequence). The CDR3 DNA follows: TGTGCCAGCAGTTACGATGAGGGCGCGAACTATGGCTACACCTTC. Protein sequence: CASSYDEGANYGYTF.

This clonotype was observed at least ten times. This chain links TRBV12-3 or TRBV12-4 with TRBJ2-7, with D maybe TRBD1 (7 bases). With 2 bases removed from V and 5 bases from J, the gap between germline ends came to 16 bases. The CDR3 runs 15 residues. As DNA, the CDR3 is TGTGCCAGCAGTTTAAGGAGGGGGCTCGGGGACGAGCAGTACTTC. Encoded protein: CASSLRRGLGDEQYF.